One sample yielded the 10 T cell receptor beta chains listed below, sequenced in a study of cytomegalovirus exposure and HLA in healthy donors. Researchers ran the PCR with 60 Vbeta and 13 Jbeta primers. Clones were sequenced by immunoSEQ multiplex PCR, and TCRdb holds only the in-frame ones, with some missing. The repertoire consists of 150,000 to 180,000 clones, with roughly 80% occurring once and the leading ten covering less than 8.5%. The sample consisted of PBMCs. These receptors were obtained from a man aged 30 to 39 in good health and CMV-seropositive.

The chain carries TRBV7-6 and TRBJ2-1; 7 bases line up with TRBD2. The J segment lost 7 bases and the V segment lost 4 bases, leaving 7 bases of the junction unmatched. Germline lookup yields CDR1 SGHVS and CDR2 FNYEAQ. The CDR3 has 14 residues. As DNA, the CDR3 is TGTGCCAGCAGCTGGGAGGGGTTTGGGAATGAGCAGTTCTTC. This codes for CASSWEGFGNEQFF.

This clone was found once. One end of the junction varies from germline; a read error may be responsible. This chain connects TRBV30 to TRBJ1-2; D possibly corresponds to TRBD1 (6 bases). Germline CDR1 GTSNPN, CDR2 SVGIG (reference sequence). The CDR3 loop spans 16 amino acids. In nucleotides, the CDR3 is TGTGCCCGGAGCCGGGGGGCTGAGTCGCCTAACTATGGCTACACCTTC. Protein sequence: CARSRGAESPNYGYTF.

V gene TRBV2 combines with J gene TRBJ1-1, with 10 bases aligning to TRBD1. Germline loops: CDR1 SNHLY, CDR2 FYNNEI. Germline trimming cut 4 bases from V and 4 bases from J; bases unmatched to any gene: 3. The CDR3 sequence is 14 residues long. DNA of the CDR3: TGTGCCAGCAGTGGACAGGGGGCGAGCACTGAAGCTTTCTTT. It yields the protein CASSGQGASTEAFF.

This chain uses TRBV4-2 with TRBJ2-3, with 8 bases that match TRBD2. Trimming took 2 bases from V and 6 from J; bases not matched to a gene: 10. Germline V gives CDR1 LGHNA, CDR2 YNFKEQ. This CDR3 contains 16 residues. DNA for the CDR3: TGTGCCAGCAGCCAAACCCCGGGGGGGCGGTTCGATACGCAGTATTTT. It yields the protein CASSQTPGGRFDTQYF.

The V gene is TRBV6-1, the J gene TRBJ2-7, with TRBD2 matching over 8 bases. CDR1 is MNHNS, CDR2 SASEGT, per germline. The CDR3 spans 16 residues. V shed 2 bases and J 5 bases; nucleotides not matched to a gene: 11. The CDR3 nucleotides read TGTGCCAGCAGTGAATGGGTGGCGGGGGGACTTGACGAGCAGTACTTC. This sequence encodes CASSEWVAGGLDEQYF.

With regard to this clone: Germline is not matched at one junction end, which may reflect a read error. The chain carries TRBV5-6 and TRBJ2-2; 9 nucleotides agree with TRBD1. Germline lookup yields CDR1 SGHDT and CDR2 YYEEEE. The CDR3 runs 14 residues. The CDR3 loop reads CASTLDRGVGELFF. The CDR3 DNA is TGTGCCAGCACCTTGGACAGGGGTGTAGGGGAGCTGTTTTTT.

This clone was recorded a few times. Here the CDR3 reads CASSSQDTYEQYF. CDR3 nucleotides: TGTGCCAGCAGTTCCCAGGACACCTACGAGCAGTACTTC. The rearrangement joins TRBV6-5 to TRBJ2-7; weak D call: TRBD1 (5 bases). The CDR3 runs 13 residues. From germline, CDR1 is MNHEY and CDR2 SVGAGI. Trimming took 4 bases from V and 2 from J, leaving 9 bases between them.

The J gene is TRBJ2-1, the V gene TRBV6-1; 14 bases align to TRBD2. V lost 5 bases and J lost 10; bases outside the gene matches: 7. CDR3 length equals 15 residues. CDR1 MNHNS and CDR2 SASEGT come from the germline V gene. CDR3 sequence: CASSKGTSGRREQFF. The CDR3 DNA reads as TGTGCCAGCAGTAAAGGGACTAGCGGGAGAAGAGAGCAGTTCTTC.

V usage is TRBV30 and J usage is TRBJ1-2, with D tentatively TRBD1 (5 bases). Germline CDR1 is GTSNPN and CDR2 is SVGIG (reference sequence). This CDR3 has 10 amino acids. V was trimmed by 8 bases and J by 7 bases, leaving 11 bases between them. In nucleotides, the CDR3 is TGTGCCGGTCAGGGTACTGGCTACACCTTC. This encodes CAGQGTGYTF.

This clone was seen a single time. The CDR3 sequence is CASSLTGPQAFF. The CDR3 DNA sequence: TGTGCCAGCAGCCTTACAGGGCCCCAAGCTTTCTTT. V and J are TRBV7-9 and TRBJ1-1, with a tentative D call TRBD1 (6 bases). There are 12 residues in the CDR3. Germline V gene sequence: CDR1 SEHNR, CDR2 FQNEAQ (reference sequence). Trimming pared 5 bases from V and 9 bases from J, leaving 13 bases between.